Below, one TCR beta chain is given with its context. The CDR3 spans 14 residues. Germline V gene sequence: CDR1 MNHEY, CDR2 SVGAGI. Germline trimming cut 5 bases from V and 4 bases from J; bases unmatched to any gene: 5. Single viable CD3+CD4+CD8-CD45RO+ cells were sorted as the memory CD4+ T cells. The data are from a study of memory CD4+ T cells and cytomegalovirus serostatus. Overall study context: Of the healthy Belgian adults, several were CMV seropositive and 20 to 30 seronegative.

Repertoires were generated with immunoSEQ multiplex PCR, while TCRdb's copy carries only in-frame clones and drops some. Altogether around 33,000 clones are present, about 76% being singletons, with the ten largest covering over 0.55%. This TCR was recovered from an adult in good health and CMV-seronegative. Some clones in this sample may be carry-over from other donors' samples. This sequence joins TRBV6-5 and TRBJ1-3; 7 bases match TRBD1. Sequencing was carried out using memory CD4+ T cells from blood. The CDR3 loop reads CASSHRGAGNTIYF. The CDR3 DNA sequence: TGTGCCAGCAGTCACAGGGGAGCGGGAAACACCATATATTTT.